These T cell receptor beta chains were read from a single sample in a study of blood T cell repertoires in COVID-19. Using immunoSEQ multiplex PCR, the repertoire was profiled, and TCRdb retains in-frame clones only, with some absent. This sample has 400,000 to 450,000 clones, with 86% found just once. Sequencing used peripheral blood. Every receptor here comes from a woman aged 25 to 45 with active or convalescent COVID-19. CDR3s leave out the opening cysteine and the closing phenylalanine or tryptophan. The D gene is left open where the match is weak.

D | V | CDR3
. | TRBV28 | ASSFLGDGGDQETQY
. | TRBV18 | ASSPPVRGNTEAF
. | TRBV11-2 | ASSLRGGEAF
TRBD2 | TRBV5-1 | ASSLGASGAMITDTQY
. | TRBV6-5 | ASGSGIGELF
TRBD2 | TRBV11-3 | ASSFDTSGGLNEQF
TRBD1 | TRBV7-8 | ASSPPLDRVDPGLQPQH
. | TRBV12-1 | ASSFRPKSGARTDTQY
. | TRBV5-1 | ASSPGSYGDTEAF
TRBD1 | TRBV4-1 | ASSETGGYNEQF
. | TRBV21-1 | ASSKARLADSYEQY
. | TRBV12-3/TRBV12-4 | ASSGQTYNEQF
. | TRBV9 | ASSVGVTNTGELF
. | TRBV29-1 | SVRSGAYNEQF
. | TRBV18 | ASTSGLQETQY
TRBD1 | TRBV6-2/TRBV6-3 | ASSYSGQSNQPQH
. | TRBV19 | ASSRPGHQNYGYT
TRBD1 | TRBV5-4 | ASSQQGAPGNTIY
TRBD1 | TRBV27 | ASSTTGLNTEAF
TRBD2 | TRBV3-1/TRBV3-2 | ASSQASGIGEQF
. | TRBV6-5 | ASSSPALSTEAF
TRBD1 | TRBV7-9 | ASSAGDSYTEAF
. | TRBV2 | ASSVAGITDTQY
TRBD1 | TRBV6-1 | ASSELLTGTTEAF
. | TRBV6-5 | ASSYSAPGLGYGYT
. | TRBV1 | TSSHSGGRKDTDTQY
. | TRBV5-5 | ASSPTPGQKTNTDTQY
TRBD1 | TRBV7-6 | ASSLGGQGTYEQY
. | TRBV4-1 | ASSQDSGQAGISPLH
TRBD1 | TRBV18 | ASSPTGQGYHEQY
TRBD2 | TRBV27 | ASSSSGGIYDIQY
. | TRBV29-1 | SSEGLLNEAF
TRBD2 | TRBV13 | ASSQGLVGETQY
. | TRBV10-2 | ASSEFATGELF
. | TRBV11-2 | ASSLGAATNEKLF
. | TRBV27 | ASRSPGNTEAF
. | TRBV6-5 | ASSYSPGEGYT
. | TRBV7-6 | ATEGIGYT
TRBD2 | TRBV7-2 | ASSFGTSATTTETQY
. | TRBV19 | ASMRAENTEAF
TRBD2 | TRBV19 | ASSKTLTGGTQY
TRBD1 | TRBV5-4 | ASSSPGRGGNGYT
TRBD1 | TRBV6-2/TRBV6-3 | ASSSGTGQVYEQY
TRBD2 | TRBV27 | ASSPPGLAVTGTQY
. | TRBV15 | ATSRGTTDTQY
TRBD1 | TRBV5-1 | ASARQGNEQY
. | TRBV20-1 | STDVHYGYT
. | TRBV5-1 | ASSSQINTDTEAF
TRBD1 | TRBV5-4 | ATLPGTGNTEAF
. | TRBV6-1 | ASSEAIEGEPQH
. | TRBV6-5 | ASSYSDSSGANVLT
. | TRBV19 | ASSIVGGEVTGELF
. | TRBV7-9 | ASSLLDRNSPLH
. | TRBV5-1 | ASSPGDSISTEAF
. | TRBV7-9 | ASSRDQGPYGYT
. | TRBV2 | ASSESRANTGELF
TRBD2 | TRBV7-9 | ASSRGDGTTHSD
. | TRBV5-6 | ASSPYRTAFNNEQF
TRBD1 | TRBV7-9 | ASSSRRDSVVGNTIY
. | TRBV2 | ASSEASQLSGNTIY